This T cell receptor (beta chain) was identified in a study of cytomegalovirus exposure and HLA in healthy donors. General observations from the study: In a later analysis, a genetic analysis reported fewer productive-TCR N-insertions in an Asian-associated ancestry cluster than the cohort average. There was a cluster of highly shared sequence variants that was likely a sequencing artifact.

V was cut by 2 bases and J by 4 bases, with 12 bases left in between. The germline V gene encodes CDR1 MNHEY and CDR2 SVGAGI. The CDR3 has 15 residues. PCR used 60 Vbeta primers and 13 Jbeta primers. Assay used: immunoSEQ multiplex PCR; TCRdb lists only in-frame clones, some missing. The sample contains more than 90,000 clones, 76% of which appear only once. This clone was picked up a small number of times. The antigen is unknown. Every donor was a healthy person donating bone marrow. Donors counted as nominally healthy when sampled, yet unrecorded immune exposures were likely. The receptor was derived from a man aged 35 to 55 in good health and CMV-seronegative. Material: PBMCs. The chain carries TRBV6-5 and TRBJ1-3; a possible D gene is TRBD1 (6 bases). This CDR3 is CASSYLMGAGNTIYF. CDR3 bases: TGTGCCAGCAGTTACCTTATGGGGGCAGGAAACACCATATATTTT.